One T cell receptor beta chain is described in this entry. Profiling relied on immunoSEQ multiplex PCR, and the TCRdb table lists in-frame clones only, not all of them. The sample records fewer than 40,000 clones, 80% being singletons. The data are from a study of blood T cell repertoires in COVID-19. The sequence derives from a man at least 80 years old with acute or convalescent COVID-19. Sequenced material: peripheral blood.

CDR3 nucleotides: TGTGCCAGCAGCTTATCGGGGGCTAATGAAAAACTGTTTTTT. Protein sequence: CASSLSGANEKLFF. This chain uses TRBV7-2 with TRBJ1-4; a possible D gene is TRBD1 (5 bases). Trimming left V 2 bases short and J 3 bases short, with 7 bases between. Germline assignment: CDR1 SGHTA and CDR2 FQGNSA. CDR3 length: 14 amino acids.